This T cell receptor (beta chain) was sequenced during a study of blood T cell repertoires in COVID-19. Across the whole study: The United States, Italy and Spain supplied acute and convalescent COVID-19 samples.

CDR3 length: 18 amino acids. Germline assignment: CDR1 SGHVS and CDR2 FQNEAQ. V was clipped by 8 bases and J by 0 bases; unmatched bases: 9. Assay: immunoSEQ multiplex PCR; the TCRdb copy retains only in-frame clones and omits some. The data show some 200,000 clones, roughly 84% seen once. The sample consisted of PBMCs or T cells enriched from blood (not recorded which). The TCR sequence derives from a man aged 30-40 years in a cohort exposed to, infected with or recovered from COVID-19 (not recorded which). The chain uses TRBV7-8 and TRBJ2-1, with 14 bases matching TRBD2. CDR3 region: CASGRLAGGHSSYNEQFF. The DNA of the CDR3 is TGTGCCAGCGGCCGACTAGCGGGAGGGCACAGCTCCTACAATGAGCAGTTCTTC.